The 9 T cell receptor delta chains listed next were all sequenced from one sample in a study of gamma-delta T cells after stem cell transplantation. TCRdb fed the RT-PCR reads into CATT to redo clone calling. The data hold under 8,000 delta-chain clones, with 13% to 15% observed a single time. The sample consisted of gamma-delta T cells. The source is a human donor. It is not recorded whose cells these are; they may come from a transplant donor.

Relative to its sample, this clone is medium-sized. CDR3 protein: CACVALGDTSWDTRQMFF. Here the CDR3 DNA reads TGTGCCTGTGTGGCACTGGGGGATACAAGCTGGGACACCCGACAGATGTTTTTC. The V call is TRDV2, the J call TRDJ3; 12 bases align to TRDD3. The CDR3 consists of 18 residues. Losses at the gene ends were 5 bases for V and 3 bases for J; bases not matched to a gene: 7. The germline CDR1 and CDR2 sequences are GEAIGNYY and EKD.

Points on this clone: Since a far larger clone is one base different, this is likely a read error. This chain uses TRDV2 with TRDJ2; D perhaps matches TRDD3 (5 bases). Trimming took off 3 bases at V and 4 bases at J, with 8 bases between the two ends. Germline V gene sequence: CDR1 GEAIGNYY, CDR2 EKD. The CDR3 has 13 amino acids. CDR3 sequence reads: CACDAGRTAQLFF. The CDR3, as DNA: TGTGCCTGTGACGCGGGGAGGACAGCACAACTCTTCTTT.

This clone rates as medium-sized. At the DNA level, this CDR3 is encoded by other sequences in the same sample as well. The genes are TRDV1 and TRDJ1; 13 bases line up with TRDD3. Germline V gives CDR1 TSWWSYY, CDR2 QGS. This CDR3 spans 25 amino acids. Germline trimming cut 4 bases from V and 0 bases from J; bases unmatched to any gene: 29. In DNA form, the CDR3 reads TGTGCTCTTGGGGGCCCCAAGCCTCCTACGAGAGTGGTTACTGGGGGATACGCGTACACCGATAAACTCATCTTT. This encodes CALGGPKPPTRVVTGGYAYTDKLIF.

This clone was detected a few times. This clone may be a read error of a much larger clone one base away. The identical CDR3 is also encoded by other nucleotide sequences in the sample. The rearrangement joins TRDV2 to TRDJ3; tentative D call: TRDD3 (6 bases). This CDR3 comprises 16 residues. Germline V gene data show CDR1 as GEAIGNYY and CDR2 as EKD. CDR3 sequence (DNA): TGCGCCTGTGACCTTACTGGGACCTGGGACACCCGACAGATGTTTTTC. Encoded protein: CACDLTGTWDTRQMFF.

Concerning this clone: This could be a read error, since a much larger clone is one nucleotide away. The chain recombines TRAV29/DV5 with TRDJ2, with 8 bases aligning to TRDD3. CDR3 length: 21 amino acids. Trimming at V came to 0 bases and at J to 2 bases, leaving 21 bases not matched to a gene. The germline CDR1 and CDR2 sequences are NSMFDY and ISSIKDK. DNA for the CDR3: TGTGCAGCAAGCGCGCAAACATATCCTACCCCCGGGGATACATTGACAGCACAACTCTTCTTT. Its protein is CAASAQTYPTPGDTLTAQLFF.

Concerning this clone itself: This likely stems from a read error, as it lies one base from a far larger clone. The chain is built from TRDV2 and TRDJ3; D is unclear. This CDR3 region has 20 residues. Trimming stripped 0 bases from V and 0 bases from J, with 17 bases between. Germline V gene lookup returns CDR1 GEAIGNYY and CDR2 EKD. This chain's CDR3 is CACDTTCGSDCSWDTRQMFF. The CDR3 bases are TGTGCCTGTGACACCACATGTGGATCCGATTGCTCCTGGGACACCCGACAGATGTTTTTC.

About this clone: A much larger clone lies one base from this, so it may be a read error. The rearrangement uses TRDV2 and TRDJ2, with 9 bases lining up with TRDD3. J lost 10 bases, V lost 1 base, and 18 bases had no gene match. The germline CDR1 and CDR2 sequences are GEAIGNYY and EKD. The CDR3 runs 18 residues. The DNA of the CDR3 is TGTGCCTGTGACACTCCCGCACTGGGGGACCGACGGCCCTTACAACTCTTCTTT. Translated, it gives CACDTPALGDRRPLQLFF.

Concerning this clone: Being one base from a much bigger clone, this may be a read error. V is TRDV1 and J is TRDJ1; possibly TRDD1 or TRDD3 for D (5 bases each). This CDR3 is built from 14 residues. The germline CDR1 and CDR2 sequences are TSWWSYY and QGS. The CDR3 protein is CAFGELVDSYKLIF. CDR3 nucleotide sequence: TGTGCTTTTGGGGAACTGGTGGATAGTTATAAACTCATCTTT.

Points on this clone: A far larger clone is off by one base, so a read error is likely. The chain carries TRDV2 and TRDJ3; D perhaps matches TRDD3 (6 bases). The CDR3 has 19 residues. In germline, CDR1 is GEAIGNYY, CDR2 EKD. This CDR3 reads CACDTRGTHGSWGTRQMFF. CDR3 in DNA: TGTGCCTGTGACACCCGGGGGACACACGGCTCCTGGGGCACCCGACAGATGTTTTTC.